This T cell receptor (beta chain) was recorded in a study of T cell responses to AZD1222 COVID-19 vaccine. Study-wide context: Second-dose intervals of approximately 4 or approximately 12 weeks were pooled. General observations from the study: Two AZD1222 doses significantly raised spike-specific TCR breadth and depth over controls. Spike-spanning, vaccine-associated CD4 TCRs were dominant at 160-218 and 743-854. Repertoire sampling occurred only after the peak T cell response.

V gave up 8 bases and J gave up 13 bases; unmatched junction bases: 8. The CDR3 consists of 11 residues. Germline V gene sequence: CDR1 MNHEY, CDR2 SMNVEV (reference sequence). Assay used: immunoSEQ multiplex PCR; TCRdb lists only in-frame clones, some missing. This table holds more than 95,000 clones, about 86% found once. This clone was counted ten times or more. The antigen is not known. V usage is TRBV27 and J usage is TRBJ2-1; 7 bases line up with TRBD2. The receptor was derived from an adult in good health. Sequenced material: peripheral blood, taken on day 0 of AZD1222 vaccination. CDR3 in amino acids: CASGEWGGQFF. The CDR3 DNA follows: TGTGCCAGCGGCGAATGGGGGGGTCAGTTCTTC.